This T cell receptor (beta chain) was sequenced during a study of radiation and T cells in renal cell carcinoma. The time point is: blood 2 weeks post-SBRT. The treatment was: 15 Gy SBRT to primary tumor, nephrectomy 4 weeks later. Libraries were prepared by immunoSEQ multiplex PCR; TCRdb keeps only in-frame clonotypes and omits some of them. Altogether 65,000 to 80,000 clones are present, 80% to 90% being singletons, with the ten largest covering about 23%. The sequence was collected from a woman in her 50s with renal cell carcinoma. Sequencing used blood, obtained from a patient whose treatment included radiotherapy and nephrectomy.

CDR3 in amino acids: CASTPSVRDIYGYTF. CDR3 sequence (DNA): TGCGCCAGCACCCCCTCAGTCCGGGACATCTATGGCTACACCTTC. The chain employs TRBV5-1 and TRBJ1-2, with D tentatively TRBD1 (6 bases). The length of the CDR3 is 15 residues. Germline V lookup: CDR1 SGHRS, CDR2 YFSETQ. Trimming removed 6 bases from V and 4 bases from J, with 19 bases in between.